What follows describes a single T cell receptor (beta chain). As yet, its antigen is unknown. This CDR3 is built from 15 residues. Germline V gives CDR1 SGHVS, CDR2 FQNEAQ. V was shortened by 5 bases and J by 5 bases, with 17 bases between the two germline ends. The PCR had 60 Vbeta and 13 Jbeta primers. The table came from immunoSEQ multiplex PCR; TCRdb's copy has only in-frame clones and leaves some out. The profile shows approximately 190,000 clones, about 85% of them singletons. This sample is drawn from a study of cytomegalovirus exposure and HLA in healthy donors. Study-wide results and limits: Among TCR beta chains of equal frequency, HLA-associated ones were more clonally expanded in a later analysis. Excluded: some indistinguishable V segments such as TRBV6-2 and TRBV6-3.

This TCR came from a man aged 45-60 years in good health and CMV-seronegative. V is TRBV7-8 and J is TRBJ2-3, with a tentative D call TRBD1 (5 bases). Sequences were obtained from PBMCs. CDR3 protein: CASSHNQGMVDTQYF. The DNA for the CDR3 is TGTGCCAGCAGCCATAACCAGGGAATGGTAGATACGCAGTATTTT.